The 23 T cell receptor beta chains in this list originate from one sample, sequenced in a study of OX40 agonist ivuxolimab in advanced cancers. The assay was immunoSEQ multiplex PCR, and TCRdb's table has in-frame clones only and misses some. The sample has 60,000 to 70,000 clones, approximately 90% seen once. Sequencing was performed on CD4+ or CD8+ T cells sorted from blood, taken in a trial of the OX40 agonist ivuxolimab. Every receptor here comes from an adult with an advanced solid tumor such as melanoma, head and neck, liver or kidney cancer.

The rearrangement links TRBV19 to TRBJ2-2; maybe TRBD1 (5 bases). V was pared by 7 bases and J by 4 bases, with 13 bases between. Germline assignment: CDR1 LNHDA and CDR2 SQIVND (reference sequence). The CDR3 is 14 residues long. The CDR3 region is CASKQVSPTGELFF. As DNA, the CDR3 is TGTGCCAGTAAACAGGTGTCCCCCACCGGGGAGCTGTTTTTT.

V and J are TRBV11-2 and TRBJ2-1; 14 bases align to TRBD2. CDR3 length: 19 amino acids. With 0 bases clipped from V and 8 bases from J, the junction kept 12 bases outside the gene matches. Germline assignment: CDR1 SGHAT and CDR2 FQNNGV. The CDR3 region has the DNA TGTGCCAGCAGCTTAGAAAAGATCCCGGGACTAGCGGGAGATGATGAGCAGTTCTTC. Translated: CASSLEKIPGLAGDDEQFF.

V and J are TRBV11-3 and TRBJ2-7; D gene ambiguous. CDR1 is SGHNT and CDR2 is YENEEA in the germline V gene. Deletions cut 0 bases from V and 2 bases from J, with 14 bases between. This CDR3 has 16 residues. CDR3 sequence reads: CASSLDPGVLAYEQYF. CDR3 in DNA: TGTGCCAGCAGCTTAGACCCCGGTGTTTTGGCCTACGAGCAGTACTTC.

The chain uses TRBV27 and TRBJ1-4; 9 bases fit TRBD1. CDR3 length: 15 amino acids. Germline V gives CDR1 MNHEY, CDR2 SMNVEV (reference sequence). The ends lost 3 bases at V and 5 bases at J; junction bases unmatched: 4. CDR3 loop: CASSLGTGNNEKLFF. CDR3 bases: TGTGCCAGCAGTTTGGGGACAGGGAACAATGAAAAACTGTTTTTT. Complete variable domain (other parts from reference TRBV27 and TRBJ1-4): EAQVTQNPRYLITVTGKKLTVTCSQNMNHEYMSWYRQDPGLGLRQIYYSMNVEVTDKGDVPEGYKVSRKEKRNFPLILESPSPNQTSLYFCASSLGTGNNEKLFFGSGTQLSVL.

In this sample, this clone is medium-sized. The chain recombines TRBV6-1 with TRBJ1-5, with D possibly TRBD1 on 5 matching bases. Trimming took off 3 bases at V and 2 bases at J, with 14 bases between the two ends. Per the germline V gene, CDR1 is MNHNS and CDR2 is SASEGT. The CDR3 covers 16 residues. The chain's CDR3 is CASSEGEGIGNQPQHF. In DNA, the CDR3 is TGTGCCAGCAGTGAGGGGGAGGGGATCGGCAATCAGCCCCAGCATTTT.

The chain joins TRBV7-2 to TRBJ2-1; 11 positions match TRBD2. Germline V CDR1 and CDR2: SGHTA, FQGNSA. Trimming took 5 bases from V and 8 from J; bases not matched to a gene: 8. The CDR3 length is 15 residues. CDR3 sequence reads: CASSPGTSGWDEQFF. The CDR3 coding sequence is TGTGCCAGCAGCCCTGGGACTAGCGGATGGGATGAGCAGTTCTTC. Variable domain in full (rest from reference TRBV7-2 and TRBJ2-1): GAGVSQSPSNKVTEKGKDVELRCDPISGHTALYWYRQSLGQGLEFLIYFQGNSAPDKSGLPSDRFSAERTGGSVSTLTIQRTQQEDSAVYLCASSPGTSGWDEQFFGPGTRLTVL.

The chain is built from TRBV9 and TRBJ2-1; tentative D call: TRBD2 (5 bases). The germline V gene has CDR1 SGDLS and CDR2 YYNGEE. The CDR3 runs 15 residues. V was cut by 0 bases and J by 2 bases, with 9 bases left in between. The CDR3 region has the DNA TGTGCCAGCAGCGTAGACGGGATAGCCTACAATGAGCAGTTCTTC. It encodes CASSVDGIAYNEQFF.

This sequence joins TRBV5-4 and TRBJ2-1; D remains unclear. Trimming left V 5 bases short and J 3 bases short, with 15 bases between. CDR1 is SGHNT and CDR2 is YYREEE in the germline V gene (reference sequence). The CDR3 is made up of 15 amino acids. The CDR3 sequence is CASRSNFRRYNEQFF. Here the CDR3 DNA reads TGTGCCAGCAGATCGAACTTTCGGCGCTACAATGAGCAGTTCTTC.

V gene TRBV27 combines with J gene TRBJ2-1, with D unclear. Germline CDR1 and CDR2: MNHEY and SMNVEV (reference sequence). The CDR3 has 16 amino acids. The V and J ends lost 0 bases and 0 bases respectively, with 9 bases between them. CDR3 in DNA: TGTGCCAGCAGTTTATCTTTAGCAGCCTCCTACAATGAGCAGTTCTTC. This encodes CASSLSLAASYNEQFF.

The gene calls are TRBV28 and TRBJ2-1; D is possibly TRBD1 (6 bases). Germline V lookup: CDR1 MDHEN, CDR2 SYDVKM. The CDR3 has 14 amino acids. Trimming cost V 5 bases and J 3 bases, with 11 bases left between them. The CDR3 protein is CASSRRTDYNEQFF. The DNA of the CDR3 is TGTGCCAGCAGTCGGAGGACAGACTACAATGAGCAGTTCTTC.

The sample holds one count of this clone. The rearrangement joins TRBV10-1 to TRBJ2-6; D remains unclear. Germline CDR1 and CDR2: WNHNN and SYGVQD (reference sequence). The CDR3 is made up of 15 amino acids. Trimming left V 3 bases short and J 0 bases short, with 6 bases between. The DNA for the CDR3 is TGCGCCAGCAGTGACAGAAGCTCTGGGGCCAACGTCCTGACTTTC. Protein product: CASSDRSSGANVLTF.

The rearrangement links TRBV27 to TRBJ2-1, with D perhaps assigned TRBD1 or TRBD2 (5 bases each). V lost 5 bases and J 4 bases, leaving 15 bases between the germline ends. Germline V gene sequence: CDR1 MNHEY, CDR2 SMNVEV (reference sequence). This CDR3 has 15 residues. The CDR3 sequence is CASSLRDAVYNEQFF. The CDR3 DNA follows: TGTGCCAGCAGTCTTCGGGACGCCGTTTACAATGAGCAGTTCTTC.

Here the CDR3 reads CASSQERDRGAETQYF. CDR3 in DNA: TGCGCCAGCAGCCAAGAGAGGGACAGGGGTGCAGAGACCCAGTACTTC. This chain joins TRBV4-1 and TRBJ2-5, with 10 positions matching TRBD1. Germline lookup yields CDR1 MGHRA and CDR2 YSYEKL. The V segment lost 0 bases and the J segment 4 bases; nucleotides outside the gene matches: 5. The CDR3 has 16 amino acids.

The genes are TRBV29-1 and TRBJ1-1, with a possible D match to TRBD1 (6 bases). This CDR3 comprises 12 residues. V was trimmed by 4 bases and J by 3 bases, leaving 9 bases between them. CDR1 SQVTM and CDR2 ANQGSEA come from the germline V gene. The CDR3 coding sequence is TGCAGCGTTGCCAGGGGTGACACTGAAGCTTTCTTT. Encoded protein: CSVARGDTEAFF. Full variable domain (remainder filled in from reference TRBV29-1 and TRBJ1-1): SAVISQKPSRDICQRGTSLTIQCQVDSQVTMMFWYRQQPGQSLTLIATANQGSEATYESGFVIDKFPISRPNLTFSTLTVSNMSPEDSSIYLCSVARGDTEAFFGQGTRLTVV.

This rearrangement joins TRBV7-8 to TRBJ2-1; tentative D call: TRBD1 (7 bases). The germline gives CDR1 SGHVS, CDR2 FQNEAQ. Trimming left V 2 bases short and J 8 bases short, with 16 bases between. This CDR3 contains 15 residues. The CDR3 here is CASSLWRQGLDEQFF. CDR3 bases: TGTGCCAGCAGCTTATGGCGACAGGGACTCGATGAGCAGTTCTTC. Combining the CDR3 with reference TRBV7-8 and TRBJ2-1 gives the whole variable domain GAGVSQSPRYKVAKRGQDVALRCDPISGHVSLFWYQQALGQGPEFLTYFQNEAQLDKSGLPSDRFFAERPEGSVSTLKIQRTQQEDSAVYLCASSLWRQGLDEQFFGPGTRLTVL.

CDR3 coding DNA: TGTGCCAGCAGCTATGACGGGAGTACCTACAATGAGCAGTTCTTC. Protein: CASSYDGSTYNEQFF. V and J are TRBV9 and TRBJ2-1, with a weak D call TRBD2 (6 bases). In germline, CDR1 is SGDLS, CDR2 YYNGEE. The CDR3 loop spans 15 amino acids. V was trimmed by 4 bases and J by 2 bases, leaving 13 bases between them. Using reference TRBV9 and TRBJ2-1 for the parts outside the CDR3, the full variable domain is DSGVTQTPKHLITATGQRVTLRCSPRSGDLSVYWYQQSLDQGLQFLIQYYNGEERAKGNILERFSAQQFPDLHSELNLSSLELGDSALYFCASSYDGSTYNEQFFGPGTRLTVL.

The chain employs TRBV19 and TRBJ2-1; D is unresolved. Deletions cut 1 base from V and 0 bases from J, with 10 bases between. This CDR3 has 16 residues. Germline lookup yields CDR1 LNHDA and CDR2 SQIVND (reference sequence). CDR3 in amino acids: CASSIGRFSSYNEQFF. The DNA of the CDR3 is TGTGCCAGTAGTATAGGAAGGTTTAGCTCCTACAATGAGCAGTTCTTC.

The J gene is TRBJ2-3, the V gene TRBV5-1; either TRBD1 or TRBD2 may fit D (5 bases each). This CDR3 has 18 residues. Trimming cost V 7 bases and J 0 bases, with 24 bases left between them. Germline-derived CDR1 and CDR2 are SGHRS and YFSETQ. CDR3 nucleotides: TGCGCCAGCTCCGTTGCGAGAACCGGGACGGAGAGCACAGATACGCAGTATTTT. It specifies CASSVARTGTESTDTQYF.

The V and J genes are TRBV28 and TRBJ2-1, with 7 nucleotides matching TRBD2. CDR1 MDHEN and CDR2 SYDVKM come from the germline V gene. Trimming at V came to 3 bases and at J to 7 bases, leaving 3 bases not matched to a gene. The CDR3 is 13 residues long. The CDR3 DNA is TGTGCCAGCAGTTTGATCGGGGGGAATGAGCAGTTCTTC. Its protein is CASSLIGGNEQFF. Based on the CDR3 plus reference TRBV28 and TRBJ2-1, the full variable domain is DVKVTQSSRYLVKRTGEKVFLECVQDMDHENMFWYRQDPGLGLRLIYFSYDVKMKEKGDIPEGYSVSREKKERFSLILESASTNQTSMYLCASSLIGGNEQFFGPGTRLTVL.

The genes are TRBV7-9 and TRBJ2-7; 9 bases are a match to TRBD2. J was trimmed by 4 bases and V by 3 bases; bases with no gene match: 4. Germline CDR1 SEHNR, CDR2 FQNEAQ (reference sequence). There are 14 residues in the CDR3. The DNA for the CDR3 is TGTGCCAGCAGCTTTAGCGGGAGAGGTTACGAGCAGTACTTC. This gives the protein CASSFSGRGYEQYF. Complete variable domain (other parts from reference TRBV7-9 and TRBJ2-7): DTGVSQNPRHKITKRGQNVTFRCDPISEHNRLYWYRQTLGQGPEFLTYFQNEAQLEKSRLLSDRFSAERPKGSFSTLEIQRTEQGDSAMYLCASSFSGRGYEQYFGPGTRLTVT.

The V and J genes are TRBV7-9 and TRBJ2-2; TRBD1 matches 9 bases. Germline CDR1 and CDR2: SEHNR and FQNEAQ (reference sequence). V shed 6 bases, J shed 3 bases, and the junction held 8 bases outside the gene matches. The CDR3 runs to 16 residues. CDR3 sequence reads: CASSPGQGKDTGELFF. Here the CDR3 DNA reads TGTGCCAGCAGTCCAGGACAGGGGAAGGACACCGGGGAGCTGTTTTTT.

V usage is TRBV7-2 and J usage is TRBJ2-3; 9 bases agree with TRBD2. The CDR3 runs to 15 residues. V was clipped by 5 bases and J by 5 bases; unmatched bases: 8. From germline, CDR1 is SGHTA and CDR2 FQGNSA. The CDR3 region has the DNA TGTGCCAGCAGCCCAGCTAGCGGGATTTTAGATACGCAGTATTTT. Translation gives CASSPASGILDTQYF.

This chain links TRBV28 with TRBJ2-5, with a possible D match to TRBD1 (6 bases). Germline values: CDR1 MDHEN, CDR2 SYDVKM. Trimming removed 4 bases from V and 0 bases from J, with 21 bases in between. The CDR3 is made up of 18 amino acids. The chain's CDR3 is CASSSTSNRDHYQETQYF. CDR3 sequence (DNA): TGTGCCAGCAGTTCCACATCGAACAGGGACCACTACCAAGAGACCCAGTACTTC. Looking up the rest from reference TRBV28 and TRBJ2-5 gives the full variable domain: DVKVTQSSRYLVKRTGEKVFLECVQDMDHENMFWYRQDPGLGLRLIYFSYDVKMKEKGDIPEGYSVSREKKERFSLILESASTNQTSMYLCASSSTSNRDHYQETQYFGPGTRLLVL.